The 2 T cell receptor beta chains given below trace back to one sample, sequenced in a study of T cell changes during pregnancy in multiple sclerosis. Method: immunoSEQ multiplex PCR; TCRdb's copy keeps in-frame clones and lacks some. The sample carries 65,000 to 75,000 clones, approximately 91% recorded once. This sample comprised peripheral blood, obtained in the second trimester of pregnancy. These receptor sequences come from a female donor with multiple sclerosis, enrolled in a pregnancy study.

The rearrangement uses TRBV7-6 and TRBJ2-7, with 8 positions matching TRBD1. The trim removed 1 base at V and 6 bases at J, leaving 11 bases unmatched. The CDR3 spans 16 residues. Per germline, CDR1 SGHVS and CDR2 FNYEAQ. The CDR3 DNA sequence: TGTGCCAGCAGCTTAGACCCGACAGGGGCAATTGGCGAGCAGTACTTC. Encoded protein: CASSLDPTGAIGEQYF.

The V call is TRBV2, the J call TRBJ2-7; possibly TRBD1 for D (5 bases). This CDR3 region has 11 residues. With 7 bases removed from V and 3 bases from J, the gap between germline ends came to 7 bases. CDR1 is SNHLY, CDR2 FYNNEI, per germline. The CDR3, as DNA: TGTGCCAGCACAGACAGCTACGAGCAGTACTTC. Protein product: CASTDSYEQYF.